A selection of T cell receptor beta chains follows, all from one sample in a study of blood T cell repertoires in COVID-19. Measured with immunoSEQ multiplex PCR; TCRdb has only the in-frame clones, and not every one. The sample consists of about 110,000 clones, approximately 80% of them appearing once. Material: peripheral blood. The receptor source for this set is a woman aged 55 to 70 with acute or convalescent COVID-19. CDR3s include the opening cysteine and the closing phenylalanine or tryptophan. A D gene is named only where the DNA matches it firmly. Size is stated for part of the rows, as once, few or many counts, or as a class when the clone is expanded.

clone_size,j_call,v_call,d_call,cdr3_aa,cdr3_nt
NA,TRBJ2-7,TRBV15,NA,CATSRGGDGSAYEQYF,TGTGCCACCAGCAGAGGGGGGGACGGGTCCGCGTACGAGCAGTACTTC
NA,TRBJ1-1,TRBV7-2,NA,CASSLLRGMNTEAFF,TGTGCCAGCAGCCTCCTGCGGGGTATGAACACTGAAGCTTTCTTT
NA,TRBJ2-3,TRBV4-3,NA,CASSQDAQVRRGDTQYF,TGCGCCAGCAGCCAAGATGCGCAGGTCCGGCGGGGAGATACGCAGTATTTT
NA,TRBJ2-1,TRBV5-1,TRBD2,CASSLWAGVRNEQFF,TGCGCCAGCAGCTTGTGGGCGGGGGTCCGCAATGAGCAGTTCTTC
NA,TRBJ2-7,TRBV6-5,NA,CASSRTTGWEQYF,TGTGCCAGCAGTCGAACGACAGGTTGGGAGCAGTACTTC
NA,TRBJ1-4,TRBV7-9,NA,CASSLGVQGTNEKLFF,TGTGCCAGCAGCTTAGGCGTACAGGGAACTAATGAAAAACTGTTTTTT
few,TRBJ2-7,TRBV5-1,TRBD2,CASSLDPGGSYEQYF,TGCGCCAGCAGCTTGGATCCGGGGGGCTCCTACGAGCAGTACTTC
NA,TRBJ2-3,TRBV30,TRBD2,CACQLGTSGGDTQYF,TGTGCCTGCCAACTTGGGACTAGCGGGGGAGATACGCAGTATTTT
NA,TRBJ1-2,TRBV7-9,TRBD1,CASTTGVYGYTF,TGTGCCAGCACGACAGGGGTCTATGGCTACACCTTC
NA,TRBJ2-7,TRBV5-1,NA,CASSWLDGDYEQYF,TGCGCCAGCAGCTGGCTTGACGGAGACTACGAGCAGTACTTC
NA,TRBJ2-7,TRBV28,NA,CASVLAYEQYF,TGTGCCAGCGTCTTAGCCTACGAGCAGTACTTC
once,TRBJ2-7,TRBV5-1,NA,CASSLGEGGHEQYF,TGCGCCAGCAGCTTGGGGGAGGGGGGCCACGAGCAGTACTTC
NA,TRBJ1-6,TRBV4-3,NA,CASSQVQGNSPLHF,TGCGCCAGCAGCCAAGTTCAGGGTAATTCACCCCTCCACTTT
NA,TRBJ1-6,TRBV5-1,TRBD1,CASSSGQMINSPLHF,TGCGCCAGCAGCTCGGGACAGATGATAAATTCACCCCTCCACTTT
NA,TRBJ1-1,TRBV7-2,NA,CASSLVRGGNTEAFF,TGTGCCAGCAGCTTAGTAAGGGGAGGGAACACTGAAGCTTTCTTT
NA,TRBJ2-6,TRBV28,NA,CASSLPGDGANVLTF,TGTGCCAGCAGTCTCCCAGGGGACGGGGCCAACGTCCTGACTTTC
NA,TRBJ1-1,TRBV4-3,TRBD1,CASSQSGQGASAFF,TGCGCCAGCAGCCAATCCGGACAGGGGGCTTCAGCTTTCTTT